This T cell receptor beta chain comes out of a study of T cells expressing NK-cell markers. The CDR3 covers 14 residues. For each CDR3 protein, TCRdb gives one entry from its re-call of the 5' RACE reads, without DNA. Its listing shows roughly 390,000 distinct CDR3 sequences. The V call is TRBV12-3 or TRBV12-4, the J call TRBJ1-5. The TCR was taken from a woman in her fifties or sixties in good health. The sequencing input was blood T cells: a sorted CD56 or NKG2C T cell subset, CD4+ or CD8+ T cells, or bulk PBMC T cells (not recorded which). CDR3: CASSLFGENQPQHF.